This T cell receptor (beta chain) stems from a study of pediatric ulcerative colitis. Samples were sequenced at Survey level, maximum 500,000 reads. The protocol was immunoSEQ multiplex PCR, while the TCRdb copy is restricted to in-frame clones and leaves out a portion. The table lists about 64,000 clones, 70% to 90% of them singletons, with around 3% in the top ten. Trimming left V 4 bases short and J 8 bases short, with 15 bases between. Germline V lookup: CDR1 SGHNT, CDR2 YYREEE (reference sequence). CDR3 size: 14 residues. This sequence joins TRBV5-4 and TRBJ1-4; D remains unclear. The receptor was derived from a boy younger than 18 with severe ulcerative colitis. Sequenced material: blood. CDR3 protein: CASSTKGEAEKLFF. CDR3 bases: TGTGCCAGCAGCACTAAAGGAGAGGCCGAAAAACTGTTTTTT.